The present T cell receptor beta chain was sequenced within a study of T cell repertoires in cytomegalovirus infection. Study as a whole: CMV epitopes used comprised recently identified HLA-C-restricted ones and well-studied HLA-B-restricted ones. Public TCR beta signatures provided an indication of both CMV infection and a matching HLA type. Overall study findings and caveats: Within the response measured ex vivo, HLA-C-restricted CMV-specific TCR beta clonotypes were dominant. People with CMV and the relevant HLA were identified by cumulative public TCR beta family frequency.

CDR1 and CDR2 (germline): MDHEN, SYDVKM. The CDR3 consists of 16 residues. J lost 1 base, V lost 4 bases, and 8 bases had no gene match. TCRdb ran MiXCR on the reads and lists one entry per CDR3 protein. The sample includes about 500,000 distinct CDR3 sequences, around 30% of them seen just once. This clonotype was detected only once. The antigen is not known. The clonotype was recovered from a human donor in good health (CMV status not recorded). Some clones in this sample may be carry-over from other donors' samples. This sample comprised cultured PBMCs, obtained from culture after CMV antigen stimulation. The gene calls are TRBV28 and TRBJ1-1, with 8 bases that match TRBD1. The DNA for the CDR3 is TGTGCCAGCAGTTCCTCCGGGACAGGAGGGAACACTGAAGCTTTCTTT. Its protein is CASSSSGTGGNTEAFF. Full variable domain (remainder filled in from reference TRBV28 and TRBJ1-1): DVKVTQSSRYLVKRTGEKVFLECVQDMDHENMFWYRQDPGLGLRLIYFSYDVKMKEKGDIPEGYSVSREKKERFSLILESASTNQTSMYLCASSSSGTGGNTEAFFGQGTRLTVV.